Reported below is one T cell receptor (beta chain). This receptor's antigen is unknown. Per-base quality was not reported, and no clone a single base away is much larger than it. CD8 naive samples consisted of CD45RO-negative cells that were positively selected for CCR7, yielding a CD45RA+CCR7+ population without TemRA cells. The donors were healthy, HIV-negative adults who had no recently reported acute infections or vaccinations. All donors were Caucasian adults living in Nashville, Tennessee, USA. Blood was obtained by leukapheresis, after which PBMCs were separated by Ficoll-Histopaque density gradient centrifugation and cryopreserved in liquid nitrogen vapor phase. Analytical flow cytometry was used to check the purity and quantity of every magnetically sorted T cell population. Each sorted fraction had its genomic DNA isolated and then quantified by UV absorbance on a Nanodrop 2000c. The CDR3 holds 13 amino acids from the cysteine to the phenylalanine. Of all the DNA, just the CDR3 is kept, 39 bases in frame from base 1. Trimming at the junction amounts to 5 bases on V and 0 bases on J, and the germline ends lie 6 bases apart. CDR1 WSHSY and CDR2 SAAADI were looked up in the germline V gene.

Using the deep immunoSEQ assay, TCR CDR3 regions were amplified from genomic DNA by multiplex PCR. Genomic DNA extracted from each cell subset was distributed evenly over all wells of several immunoSEQ 96-well plates, and each plate served as one replicate. For sorted subsets, 200 to 250 ng genomic DNA, equal to approximately 30,000 T cell genomes, was loaded into each replicate PCR. The purified libraries were quantified using a Qubit 3.0 fluorometer, sized with a Bioanalyzer 2100, and then quantified again using the KAPA Library Quantification kit. Every immunoSEQ 96-well plate was sequenced on a separate single-read 150-cycle Illumina NextSeq 550 flow cell. For the original study's pipeline: Because the immunoSEQ output held only junctional sequences and lacked quality scores, the filtering could not match the filtering applied to full-length reads. To assign V/J genes and CDR3, sequences were annotated against IMGT germline references using PyIR, a Python wrapper for IgBLAST v1.9. Reads with weak V/J assignments (E-value above 1e-6), missing CDR3, stop codons, out-of-frame junctions, or ambiguous translated residues were removed. A V3J clonotype was defined by an identical inferred V gene, J gene, and CDR3 amino acid sequence. Percentage overlap between repertoires was calculated by dividing the number of shared unique clonotypes by the size of the smaller repertoire. RTK rarefaction, the Chao1 estimator, and Recon v2.1 estimates of unobserved clonotypes were used to assess repertoire richness. OLGA was used to compute generation probabilities for all TCRbeta clonotypes that the gDNA method yielded from a handful of donors. The clones in this table, taken by TCRdb from immuneACCESS, are in-frame only. Not every clone is retained; where verified, under half of the shortfall comes from an unresolved V gene, and the cause of the rest is unknown. Clone size and the V and J calls come from that table; the DNA yielded D and trimming. This sample is represented by over 800,000 clones; 80% to 95% of them were singletons. The biggest ten clones account for approximately 25% of the sample.

This sample was included in a study of shared clonotypes between healthy human individuals (TCRdb year 2020). In terms of the full investigation: A few men and a couple of women, aged 18 to 49 years, made up the cohort. For each donor, three plates each were used for CD4 naive and CD4 memory, two plates were used for CD8 naive, and one plate was used for CD8 memory. The study deeply sequenced blood TCR repertoires of roughly five healthy adults to estimate repertoire size and the extent of clonotype sharing between individuals. Different laboratories and diverse techniques were used to prepare libraries and sequence TCR repertoires, to increase sequencing depth and limit assay-specific biases. Between about 0.94 and 8.9 billion PBMCs per donor were obtained by leukapheresis.

Study-level results and caveats: Estimated clonotype richness was generally larger for naive than for memory subsets. Sampling was restricted to blood, and TCR repertoires in tissues likely differ from the TCR repertoires found in blood. Incomplete sequencing was indicated by rarefaction of sorted-subset datasets, despite the large sequencing depth. Compared with non-shared clonotypes, clonotypes shared by all four sorted-subset donors had higher generation probabilities. The small number of donors limited the genetic and exposure-history diversity represented. Based on pairwise subsampling, the degree of clonotype sharing among donors was expected to be affected by sequencing depth. About 5% of naive CD4, around 3.6% of naive CD8, 2% to 2.5% of memory CD4, and roughly 0.4% of memory CD8 clonotypes were shared across several donors.

The specimen was naive CD8+ T cells sorted from blood. What this sample's cell subset or site label stands for: CD45RA+CCR7+. This sequence was found in a man aged 25 to 45 in good health. The chain employs TRBV10-2 and TRBJ2-3; there is no confident call for the D gene. The DNA reads as follows: TGCGCCAGCAGTAGATTGAGCACAGATACGCAGTATTTT. This sequence encodes CASSRLSTDTQYF.